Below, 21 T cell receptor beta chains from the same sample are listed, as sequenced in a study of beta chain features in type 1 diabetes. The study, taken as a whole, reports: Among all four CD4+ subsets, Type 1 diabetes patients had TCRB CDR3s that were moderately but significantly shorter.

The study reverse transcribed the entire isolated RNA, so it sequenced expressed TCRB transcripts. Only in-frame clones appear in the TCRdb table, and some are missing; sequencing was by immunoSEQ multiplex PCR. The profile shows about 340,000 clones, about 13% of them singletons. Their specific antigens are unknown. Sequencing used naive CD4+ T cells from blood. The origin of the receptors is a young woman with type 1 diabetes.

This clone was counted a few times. CDR3 bases: TGTGCCAGCACTGAAGCGGCCCCCTTGGATACGCAGTATTTT. Its protein is CASTEAAPLDTQYF. V and J are TRBV28 and TRBJ2-3, with a possible D match to TRBD2 (5 bases). V was trimmed by 7 bases and J by 6 bases, leaving 17 bases between them. The CDR3 sequence is 14 residues long. Germline assignment: CDR1 MDHEN and CDR2 SYDVKM.

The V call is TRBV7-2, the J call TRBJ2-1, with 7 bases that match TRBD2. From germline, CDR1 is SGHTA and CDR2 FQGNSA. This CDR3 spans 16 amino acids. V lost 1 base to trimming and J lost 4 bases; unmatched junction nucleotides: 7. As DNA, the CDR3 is TGTGCCAGCAGCTTAGTTGGCGGGAGCAGGTACAATGAGCAGTTCTTC. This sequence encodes CASSLVGGSRYNEQFF.

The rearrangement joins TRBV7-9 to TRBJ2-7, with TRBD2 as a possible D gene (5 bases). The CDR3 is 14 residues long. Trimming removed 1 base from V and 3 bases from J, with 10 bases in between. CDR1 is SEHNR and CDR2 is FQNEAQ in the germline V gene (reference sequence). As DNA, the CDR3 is TGTGCCAGCAGCTTAGGACTATCCGACTACGAGCAGTACTTC. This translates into CASSLGLSDYEQYF.

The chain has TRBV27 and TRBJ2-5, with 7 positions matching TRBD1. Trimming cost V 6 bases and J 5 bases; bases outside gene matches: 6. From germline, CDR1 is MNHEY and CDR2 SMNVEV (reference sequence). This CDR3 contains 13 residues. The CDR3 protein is CASSMRGQETQYF. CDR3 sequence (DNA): TGTGCCAGCAGCATGAGGGGGCAGGAGACCCAGTACTTC.

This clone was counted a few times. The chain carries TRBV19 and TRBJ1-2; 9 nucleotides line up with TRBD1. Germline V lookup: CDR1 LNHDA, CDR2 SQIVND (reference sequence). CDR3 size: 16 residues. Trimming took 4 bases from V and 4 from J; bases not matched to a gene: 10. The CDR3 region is CASSTENRGRGYGYTF. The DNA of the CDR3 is TGTGCCAGTAGTACCGAAAACAGGGGGCGCGGCTATGGCTACACCTTC. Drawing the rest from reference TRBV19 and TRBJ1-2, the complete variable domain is DGGITQSPKYLFRKEGQNVTLSCEQNLNHDAMYWYRQDPGQGLRLIYYSQIVNDFQKGDIAEGYSVSREKKESFPLTVTSAQKNPTAFYLCASSTENRGRGYGYTFGSGTRLTVV.

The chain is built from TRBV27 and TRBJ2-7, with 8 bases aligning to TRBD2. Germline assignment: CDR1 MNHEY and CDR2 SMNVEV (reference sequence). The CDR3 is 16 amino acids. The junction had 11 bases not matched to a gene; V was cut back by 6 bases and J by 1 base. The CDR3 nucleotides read TGTGCCAGCAGAAAATCGGGACTAGTCGATTCCTACGAGCAGTACTTC. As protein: CASRKSGLVDSYEQYF.

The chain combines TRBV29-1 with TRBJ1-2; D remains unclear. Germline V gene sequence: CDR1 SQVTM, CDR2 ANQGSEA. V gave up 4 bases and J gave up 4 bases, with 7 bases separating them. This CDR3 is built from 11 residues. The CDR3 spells CSVGAPYGYTF. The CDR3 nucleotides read TGCAGCGTTGGCGCCCCCTATGGCTACACCTTC.

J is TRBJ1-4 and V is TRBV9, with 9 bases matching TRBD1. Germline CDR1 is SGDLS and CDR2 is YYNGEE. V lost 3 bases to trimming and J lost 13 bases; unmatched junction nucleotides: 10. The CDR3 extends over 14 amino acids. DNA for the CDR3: TGTGCCAGCAGCGCCGGGACAGGGAAGGTGGGACTGTTTTTT. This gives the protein CASSAGTGKVGLFF. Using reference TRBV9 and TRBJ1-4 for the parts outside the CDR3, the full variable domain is DSGVTQTPKHLITATGQRVTLRCSPRSGDLSVYWYQQSLDQGLQFLIQYYNGEERAKGNILERFSAQQFPDLHSELNLSSLELGDSALYFCASSAGTGKVGLFFGSGTQLSVL.

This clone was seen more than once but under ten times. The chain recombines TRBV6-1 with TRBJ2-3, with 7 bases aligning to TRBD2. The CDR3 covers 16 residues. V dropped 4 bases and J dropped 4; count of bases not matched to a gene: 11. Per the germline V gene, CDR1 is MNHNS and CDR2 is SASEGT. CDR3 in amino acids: CASSGTMGRASDTQYF. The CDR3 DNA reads TGTGCCAGCAGTGGGACTATGGGGAGGGCCTCAGATACGCAGTATTTT.

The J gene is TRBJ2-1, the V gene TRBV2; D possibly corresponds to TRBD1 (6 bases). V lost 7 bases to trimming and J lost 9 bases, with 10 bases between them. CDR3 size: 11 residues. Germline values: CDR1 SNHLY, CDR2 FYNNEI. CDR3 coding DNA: TGTGCCAGCAAAGTGGACAGTGAGCAGTTCTTC. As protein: CASKVDSEQFF. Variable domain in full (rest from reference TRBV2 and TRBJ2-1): EPEVTQTPSHQVTQMGQEVILRCVPISNHLYFYWYRQILGQKVEFLVSFYNNEISEKSEIFDDQFSVERPDGSNFTLKIRSTKLEDSAMYFCASKVDSEQFFGPGTRLTVL.

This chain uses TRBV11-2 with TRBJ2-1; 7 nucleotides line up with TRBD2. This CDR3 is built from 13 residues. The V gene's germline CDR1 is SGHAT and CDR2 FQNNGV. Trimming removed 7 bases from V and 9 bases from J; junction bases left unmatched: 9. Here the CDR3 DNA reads TGTGCCAGCAACTCGCGGGAGCTGGGTGAGCAGTTCTTC. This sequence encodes CASNSRELGEQFF. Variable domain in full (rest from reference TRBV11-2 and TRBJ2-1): EAGVAQSPRYKIIEKRQSVAFWCNPISGHATLYWYQQILGQGPKLLIQFQNNGVVDDSQLPKDRFSAERLKGVDSTLKIQPAKLEDSAVYLCASNSRELGEQFFGPGTRLTVL.

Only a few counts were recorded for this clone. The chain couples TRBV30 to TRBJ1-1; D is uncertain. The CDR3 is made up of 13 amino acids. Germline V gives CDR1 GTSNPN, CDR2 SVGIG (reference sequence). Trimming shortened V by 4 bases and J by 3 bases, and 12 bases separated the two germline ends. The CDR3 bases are TGTGCCTGGACCCCCCACTCGTACACTGAAGCTTTCTTT. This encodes CAWTPHSYTEAFF.

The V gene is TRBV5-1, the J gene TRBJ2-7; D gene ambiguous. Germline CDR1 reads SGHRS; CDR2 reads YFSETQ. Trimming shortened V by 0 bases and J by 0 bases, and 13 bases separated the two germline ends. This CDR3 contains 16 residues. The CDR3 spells CASSLAPTPPSYEQYF. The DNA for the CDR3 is TGCGCCAGCAGCTTGGCCCCCACTCCGCCCTCCTACGAGCAGTACTTC.

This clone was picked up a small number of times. In nucleotides, the CDR3 is TGCGCCAGCAGCCAGCGAAGACTAGCGGGAAAGGATGAGCAGTTCTTC. Translation: CASSQRRLAGKDEQFF. V is TRBV4-3 and J is TRBJ2-1; 11 bases align to TRBD2. V shed 3 bases and J 8 bases; nucleotides not matched to a gene: 9. The CDR3 sequence is 16 residues long. Germline assignment: CDR1 LGHNA and CDR2 YSLEER.

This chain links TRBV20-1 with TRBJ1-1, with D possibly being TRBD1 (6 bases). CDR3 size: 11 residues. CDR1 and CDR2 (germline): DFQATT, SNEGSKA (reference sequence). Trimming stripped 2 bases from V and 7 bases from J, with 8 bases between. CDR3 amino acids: CSARQGIEAFF. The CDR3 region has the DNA TGCAGTGCTAGACAGGGGATTGAAGCTTTCTTT.

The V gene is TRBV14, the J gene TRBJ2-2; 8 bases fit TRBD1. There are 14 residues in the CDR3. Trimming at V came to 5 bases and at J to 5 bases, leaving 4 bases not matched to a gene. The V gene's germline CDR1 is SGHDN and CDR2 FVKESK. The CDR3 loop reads CASSVRTGTGELFF. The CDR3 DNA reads TGTGCCAGCAGCGTTCGGACAGGGACCGGGGAGCTGTTTTTT.

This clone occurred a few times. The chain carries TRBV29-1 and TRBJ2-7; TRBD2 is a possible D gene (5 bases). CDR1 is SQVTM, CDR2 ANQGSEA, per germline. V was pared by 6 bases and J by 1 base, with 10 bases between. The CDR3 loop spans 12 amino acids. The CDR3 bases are TGCAGCGTAAAGACGGGATCCTACGAGCAGTACTTC. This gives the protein CSVKTGSYEQYF.

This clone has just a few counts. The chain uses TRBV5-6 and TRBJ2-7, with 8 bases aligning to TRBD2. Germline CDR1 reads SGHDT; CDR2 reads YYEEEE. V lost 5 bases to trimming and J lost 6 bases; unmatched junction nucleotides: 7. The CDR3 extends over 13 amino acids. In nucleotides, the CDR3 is TGTGCCAGCAGACGGACTAGCTCTGCCGAGCAGTACGTC. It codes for CASRRTSSAEQYV.

DNA for the CDR3: TGCGCCAGCAGCTCCGGACATGAAGAGACCCAGTACTTC. This gives the protein CASSSGHEETQYF. V gene TRBV5-1 combines with J gene TRBJ2-5; possibly TRBD1 for D (5 bases). In germline, CDR1 is SGHRS, CDR2 YFSETQ. CDR3 length: 13 amino acids. Trimming took 3 bases from V and 3 from J, leaving 9 bases between them. Complete variable domain (other parts from reference TRBV5-1 and TRBJ2-5): KAGVTQTPRYLIKTRGQQVTLSCSPISGHRSVSWYQQTPGQGLQFLFEYFSETQRNKGNFPGRFSGRQFSNSRSEMNVSTLELGDSALYLCASSSGHEETQYFGPGTRLLVL.

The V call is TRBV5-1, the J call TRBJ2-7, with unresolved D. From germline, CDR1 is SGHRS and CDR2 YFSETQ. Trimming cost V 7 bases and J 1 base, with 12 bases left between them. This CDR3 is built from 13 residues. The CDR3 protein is CASSLSRSYEQYF. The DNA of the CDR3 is TGCGCCAGCTCTCTTAGCAGATCCTACGAGCAGTACTTC.

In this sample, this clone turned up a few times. CDR3 in amino acids: CASSSGTSGIDTQYF. The CDR3 nucleotides are TGTGCCAGCAGCTCAGGGACTAGCGGGATAGATACGCAGTATTTT. V gene TRBV7-3 combines with J gene TRBJ2-3; 13 bases line up with TRBD2. The V and J ends lost 4 bases and 5 bases, in that order; junction bases with no gene match: 3. Germline values: CDR1 SGHTA, CDR2 FQGTGA. This CDR3 has 15 residues.